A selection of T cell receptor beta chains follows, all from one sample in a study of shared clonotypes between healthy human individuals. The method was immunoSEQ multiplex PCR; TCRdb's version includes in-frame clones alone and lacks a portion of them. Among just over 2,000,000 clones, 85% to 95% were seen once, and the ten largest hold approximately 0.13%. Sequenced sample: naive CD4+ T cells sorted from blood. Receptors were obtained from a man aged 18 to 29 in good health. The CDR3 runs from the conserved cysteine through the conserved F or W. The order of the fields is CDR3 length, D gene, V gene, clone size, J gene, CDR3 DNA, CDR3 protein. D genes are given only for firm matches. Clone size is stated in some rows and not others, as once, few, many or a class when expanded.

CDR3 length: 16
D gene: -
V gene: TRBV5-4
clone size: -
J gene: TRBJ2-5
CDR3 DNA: TGTGCCAGCAGCCACACCGGTAGGGGGGGAGGAGAGACCCAGTACTTC
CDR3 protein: CASSHTGRGGGETQYF

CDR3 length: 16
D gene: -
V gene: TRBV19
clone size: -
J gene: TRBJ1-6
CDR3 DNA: TGTGCCAGTAGGATCAACAGAGGTTCGGATAATTCACCCCTCCACTTT
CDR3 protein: CASRINRGSDNSPLHF

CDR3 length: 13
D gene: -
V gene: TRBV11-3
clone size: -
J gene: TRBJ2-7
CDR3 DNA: TGTGCCAGCAGCTTAGGGCCTACCAACGAGCAGTACTTC
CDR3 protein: CASSLGPTNEQYF

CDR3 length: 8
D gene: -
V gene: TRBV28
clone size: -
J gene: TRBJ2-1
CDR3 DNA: TGTGCCAGCAGTTTAAAGTTCTTC
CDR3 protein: CASSLKFF

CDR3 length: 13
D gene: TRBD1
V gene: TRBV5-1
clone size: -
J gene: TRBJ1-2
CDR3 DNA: TGCGCCAGCAGCCAGGGACAGGGTAACGGCTACACCTTC
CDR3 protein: CASSQGQGNGYTF

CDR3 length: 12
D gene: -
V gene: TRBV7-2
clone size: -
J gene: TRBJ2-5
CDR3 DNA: TGTGCCAGCAGGCAGGGGTCAGAGACCCAGTACTTC
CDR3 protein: CASRQGSETQYF

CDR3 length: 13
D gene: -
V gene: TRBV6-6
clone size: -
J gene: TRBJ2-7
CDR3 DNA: TGTGCCAGCAGCCTCGACGGGAACTACGAGCAGTACTTC
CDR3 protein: CASSLDGNYEQYF

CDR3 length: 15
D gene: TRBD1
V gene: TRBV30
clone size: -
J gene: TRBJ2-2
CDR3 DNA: TGTGCCTGGAGTGCACAGGGGGCAATCACCGGGGAGCTGTTTTTT
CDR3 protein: CAWSAQGAITGELFF

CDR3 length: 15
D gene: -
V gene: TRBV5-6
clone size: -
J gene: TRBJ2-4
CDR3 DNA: TGTGCCAGCAGCTACTCTGGGATAGCCAAAAACATTCAGTACTTC
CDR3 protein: CASSYSGIAKNIQYF

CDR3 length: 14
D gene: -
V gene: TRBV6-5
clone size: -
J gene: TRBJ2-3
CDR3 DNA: TGTGCCAGCAACCAACCGGGGATCACAGATACGCAGTATTTT
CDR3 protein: CASNQPGITDTQYF

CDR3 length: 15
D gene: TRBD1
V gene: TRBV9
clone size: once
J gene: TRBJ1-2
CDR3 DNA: TGTGCCAGCAGCGCGGGACAGGGGACTAACTATGGCTACACCTTC
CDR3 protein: CASSAGQGTNYGYTF

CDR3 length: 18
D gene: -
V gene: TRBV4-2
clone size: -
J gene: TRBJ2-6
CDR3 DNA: TGTGCCAGCAGCCAAGACCCCCCTGGGATCTCTGGGGCCAACGTCCTGACTTTC
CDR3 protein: CASSQDPPGISGANVLTF

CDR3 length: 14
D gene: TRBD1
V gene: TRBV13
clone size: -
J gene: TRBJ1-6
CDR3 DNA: TGTGCCAGCAGCTTAATAACAGGGGGTTCACCCCTCCACTTT
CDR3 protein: CASSLITGGSPLHF